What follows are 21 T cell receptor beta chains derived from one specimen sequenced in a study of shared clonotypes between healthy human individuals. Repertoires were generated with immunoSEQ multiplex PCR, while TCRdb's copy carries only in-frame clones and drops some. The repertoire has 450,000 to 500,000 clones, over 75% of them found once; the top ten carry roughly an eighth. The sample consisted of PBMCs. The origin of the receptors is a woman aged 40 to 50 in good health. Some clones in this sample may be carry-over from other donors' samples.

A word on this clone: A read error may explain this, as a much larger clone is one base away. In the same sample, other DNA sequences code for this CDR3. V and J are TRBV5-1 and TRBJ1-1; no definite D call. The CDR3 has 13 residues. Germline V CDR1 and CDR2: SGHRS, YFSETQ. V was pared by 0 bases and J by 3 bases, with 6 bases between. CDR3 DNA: TGCGCCAGCAGCTTGGCAGGCTACACTGAAGCTTTCTTT. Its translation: CASSLAGYTEAFF.

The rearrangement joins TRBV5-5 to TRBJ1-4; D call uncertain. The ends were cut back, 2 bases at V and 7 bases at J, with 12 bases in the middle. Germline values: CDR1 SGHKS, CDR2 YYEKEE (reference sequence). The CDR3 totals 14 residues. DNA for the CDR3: TGTGCCAGCAGCTTCGGAGATTTTGGTGAAAAACTGTTTTTT. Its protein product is CASSFGDFGEKLFF.

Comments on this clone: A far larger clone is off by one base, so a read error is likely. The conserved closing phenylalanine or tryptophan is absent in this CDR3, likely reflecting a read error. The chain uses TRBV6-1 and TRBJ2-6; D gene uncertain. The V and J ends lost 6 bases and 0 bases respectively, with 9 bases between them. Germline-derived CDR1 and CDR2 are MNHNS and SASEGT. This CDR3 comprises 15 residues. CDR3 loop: CASSADPSGANVLTL. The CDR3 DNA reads TGTGCCAGCAGCGCTGACCCCTCTGGGGCCAACGTCCTGACTTTA.

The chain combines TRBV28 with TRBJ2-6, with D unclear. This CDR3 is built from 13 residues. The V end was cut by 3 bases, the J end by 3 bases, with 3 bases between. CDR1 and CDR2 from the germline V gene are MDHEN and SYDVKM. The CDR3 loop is CASSFVGANVLTF. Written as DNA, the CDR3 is TGTGCCAGCAGTTTCGTTGGGGCCAACGTCCTGACTTTC.

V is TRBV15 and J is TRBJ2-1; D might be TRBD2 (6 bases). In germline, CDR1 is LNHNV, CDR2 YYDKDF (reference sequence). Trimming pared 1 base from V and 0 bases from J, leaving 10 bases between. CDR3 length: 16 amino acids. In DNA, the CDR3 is TGTGCCACCAGCAGAGCTAGCGATTTCTCCTACAATGAGCAGTTCTTC. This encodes CATSRASDFSYNEQFF.

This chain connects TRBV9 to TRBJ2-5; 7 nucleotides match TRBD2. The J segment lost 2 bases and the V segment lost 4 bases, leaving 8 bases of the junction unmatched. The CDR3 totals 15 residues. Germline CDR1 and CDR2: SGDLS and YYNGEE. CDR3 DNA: TGTGCCAGCAGCCCCCTCCCCGGGGGGCAAGAGACCCAGTACTTC. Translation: CASSPLPGGQETQYF.

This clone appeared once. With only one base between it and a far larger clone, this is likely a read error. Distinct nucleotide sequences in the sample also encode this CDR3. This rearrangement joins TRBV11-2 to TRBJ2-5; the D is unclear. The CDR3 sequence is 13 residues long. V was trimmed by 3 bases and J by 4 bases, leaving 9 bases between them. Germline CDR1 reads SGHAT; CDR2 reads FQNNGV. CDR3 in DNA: TGTGCCAGCAGCTTTTCACCTCCAGAGACCCAGTACTTC. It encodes CASSFSPPETQYF.

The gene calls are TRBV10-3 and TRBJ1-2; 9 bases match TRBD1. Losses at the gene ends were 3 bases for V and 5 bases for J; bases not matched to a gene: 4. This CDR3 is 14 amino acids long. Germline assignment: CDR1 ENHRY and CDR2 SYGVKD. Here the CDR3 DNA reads TGTGCCATCAGTGATTCCGGGACAGGGTATGGCTACACCTTC. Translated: CAISDSGTGYGYTF.

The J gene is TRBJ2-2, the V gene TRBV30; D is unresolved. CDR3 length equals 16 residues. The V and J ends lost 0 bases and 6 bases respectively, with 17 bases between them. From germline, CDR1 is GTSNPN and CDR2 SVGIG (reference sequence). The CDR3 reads CAWSVGWDSSPGELFF. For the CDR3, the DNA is TGTGCCTGGAGTGTCGGGTGGGATAGTTCCCCCGGGGAGCTGTTTTTT.

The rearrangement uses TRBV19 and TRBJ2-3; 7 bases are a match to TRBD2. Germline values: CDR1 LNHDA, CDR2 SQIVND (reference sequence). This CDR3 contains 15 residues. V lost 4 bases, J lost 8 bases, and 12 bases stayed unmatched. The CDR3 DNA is TGTGCCAGTAGTAGCACGGCGGGAGTTTCGAGTACGCAGTATTTT. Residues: CASSSTAGVSSTQYF.

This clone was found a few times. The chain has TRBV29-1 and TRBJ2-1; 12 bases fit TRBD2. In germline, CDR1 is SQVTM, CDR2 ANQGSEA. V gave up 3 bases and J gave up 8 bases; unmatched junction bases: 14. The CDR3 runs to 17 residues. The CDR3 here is CSVDSLAGGPRGHEQFF. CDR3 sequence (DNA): TGCAGCGTTGATTCGCTAGCGGGAGGGCCTAGGGGCCATGAGCAGTTCTTC.

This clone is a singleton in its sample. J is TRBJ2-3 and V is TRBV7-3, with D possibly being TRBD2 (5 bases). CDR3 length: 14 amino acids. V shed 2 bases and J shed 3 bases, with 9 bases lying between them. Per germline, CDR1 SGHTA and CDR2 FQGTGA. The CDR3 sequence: CASSLAGRTDTQYF. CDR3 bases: TGTGCCAGCAGCTTAGCGGGCAGAACAGATACGCAGTATTTT.

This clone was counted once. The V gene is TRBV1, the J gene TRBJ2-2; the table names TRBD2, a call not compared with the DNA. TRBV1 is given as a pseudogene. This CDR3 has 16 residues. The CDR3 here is CTSSPHPISSTGELFF. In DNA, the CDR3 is TGCACCAGCAGCCCGCATCCCATATCTAGCACCGGGGAGCTGTTTTTT.

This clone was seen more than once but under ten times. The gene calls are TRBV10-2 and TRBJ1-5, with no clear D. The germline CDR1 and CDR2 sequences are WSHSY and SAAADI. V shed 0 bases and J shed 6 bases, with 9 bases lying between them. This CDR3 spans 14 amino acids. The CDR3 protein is CASSESTEVQPQHF. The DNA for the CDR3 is TGCGCCAGCAGTGAGTCAACGGAGGTTCAGCCCCAGCATTTT.

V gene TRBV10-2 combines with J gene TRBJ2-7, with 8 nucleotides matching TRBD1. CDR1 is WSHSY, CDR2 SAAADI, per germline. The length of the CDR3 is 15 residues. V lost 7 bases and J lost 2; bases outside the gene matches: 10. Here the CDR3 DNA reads TGCGCCAGCACCCCTGACAGGGGACAGCCCTACGAGCAGTACTTC. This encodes CASTPDRGQPYEQYF.

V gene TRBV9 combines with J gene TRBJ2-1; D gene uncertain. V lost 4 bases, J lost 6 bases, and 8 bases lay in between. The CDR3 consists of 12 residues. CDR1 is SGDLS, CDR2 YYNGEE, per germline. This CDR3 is CASSKWGNEQFF. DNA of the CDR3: TGTGCCAGCAGCAAATGGGGCAATGAGCAGTTCTTC. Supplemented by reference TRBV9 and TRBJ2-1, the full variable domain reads DSGVTQTPKHLITATGQRVTLRCSPRSGDLSVYWYQQSLDQGLQFLIQYYNGEERAKGNILERFSAQQFPDLHSELNLSSLELGDSALYFCASSKWGNEQFFGPGTRLTVL.

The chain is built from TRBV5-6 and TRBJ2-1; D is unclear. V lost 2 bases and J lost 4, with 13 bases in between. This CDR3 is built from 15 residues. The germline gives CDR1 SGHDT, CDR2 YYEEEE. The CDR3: CASSLGPNQYNEQFF. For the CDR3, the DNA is TGTGCCAGCAGCTTAGGACCAAATCAATACAATGAGCAGTTCTTC.

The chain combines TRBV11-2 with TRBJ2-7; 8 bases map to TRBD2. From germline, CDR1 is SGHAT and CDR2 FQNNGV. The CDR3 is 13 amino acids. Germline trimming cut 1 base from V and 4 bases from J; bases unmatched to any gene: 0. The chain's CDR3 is CASSLGLAYEQYF. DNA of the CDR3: TGTGCCAGCAGCTTAGGACTAGCGTACGAGCAGTACTTC.

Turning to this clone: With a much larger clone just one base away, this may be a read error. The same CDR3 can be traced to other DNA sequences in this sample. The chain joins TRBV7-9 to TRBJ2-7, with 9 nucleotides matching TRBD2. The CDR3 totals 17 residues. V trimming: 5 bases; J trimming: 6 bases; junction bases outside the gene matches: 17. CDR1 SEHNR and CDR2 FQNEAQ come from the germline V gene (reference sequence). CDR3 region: CASSPIPGLAKGGEQYF. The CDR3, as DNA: TGTGCCAGCAGCCCCATACCGGGACTAGCAAAGGGTGGCGAGCAGTACTTC. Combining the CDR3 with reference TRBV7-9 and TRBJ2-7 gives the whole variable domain DTGVSQNPRHKITKRGQNVTFRCDPISEHNRLYWYRQTLGQGPEFLTYFQNEAQLEKSRLLSDRFSAERPKGSFSTLEIQRTEQGDSAMYLCASSPIPGLAKGGEQYFGPGTRLTVT.

CDR3 sequence: CASRRQSTDTQYF. Here the CDR3 DNA reads TGTGCCAGCAGACGACAGAGCACAGATACGCAGTATTTT. The chain has TRBV6-5 and TRBJ2-3; the D gene is possibly TRBD1 (5 bases). V was trimmed by 6 bases and J by 0 bases, leaving 7 bases between them. The germline gives CDR1 MNHEY, CDR2 SVGAGI. CDR3 length: 13 residues.

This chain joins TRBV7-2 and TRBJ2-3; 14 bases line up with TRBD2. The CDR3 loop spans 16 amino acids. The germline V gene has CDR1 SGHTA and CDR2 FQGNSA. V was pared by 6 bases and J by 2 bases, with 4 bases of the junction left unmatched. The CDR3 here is CASRKGLAGVTDTQYF. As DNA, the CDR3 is TGTGCCAGCAGAAAGGGACTAGCGGGAGTCACAGATACGCAGTATTTT.